This T cell receptor (beta chain) came from a study of T cells in Graves' hyperthyroidism and ophthalmopathy. There were TCR beta CDR3 regions amplified from RNA transcripts. The HTBI set primed first-round TCR CDR3 RT-PCR. One entry per CDR3 protein results from TCRdb running MiXCR on the multiplex PCR reads. The sample lists approximately 700,000 distinct CDR3 sequences, around 15% occurring once. Trimming cost V 4 bases and J 3 bases, with 11 bases left between them. The CDR3 spans 14 residues. Germline V gives CDR1 KGHDR, CDR2 SFDVKD. The genes are TRBV24-1 and TRBJ1-1; D is possibly TRBD1 (6 bases). This receptor was identified in a man between 18 and 35 years old with Graves' hyperthyroidism. Sequencing was done on a sample of blood. CDR3 region: CATSESGADTEAFF. CDR3 DNA sequence: TGTGCCACCAGTGAATCAGGGGCGGACACTGAAGCTTTCTTT.